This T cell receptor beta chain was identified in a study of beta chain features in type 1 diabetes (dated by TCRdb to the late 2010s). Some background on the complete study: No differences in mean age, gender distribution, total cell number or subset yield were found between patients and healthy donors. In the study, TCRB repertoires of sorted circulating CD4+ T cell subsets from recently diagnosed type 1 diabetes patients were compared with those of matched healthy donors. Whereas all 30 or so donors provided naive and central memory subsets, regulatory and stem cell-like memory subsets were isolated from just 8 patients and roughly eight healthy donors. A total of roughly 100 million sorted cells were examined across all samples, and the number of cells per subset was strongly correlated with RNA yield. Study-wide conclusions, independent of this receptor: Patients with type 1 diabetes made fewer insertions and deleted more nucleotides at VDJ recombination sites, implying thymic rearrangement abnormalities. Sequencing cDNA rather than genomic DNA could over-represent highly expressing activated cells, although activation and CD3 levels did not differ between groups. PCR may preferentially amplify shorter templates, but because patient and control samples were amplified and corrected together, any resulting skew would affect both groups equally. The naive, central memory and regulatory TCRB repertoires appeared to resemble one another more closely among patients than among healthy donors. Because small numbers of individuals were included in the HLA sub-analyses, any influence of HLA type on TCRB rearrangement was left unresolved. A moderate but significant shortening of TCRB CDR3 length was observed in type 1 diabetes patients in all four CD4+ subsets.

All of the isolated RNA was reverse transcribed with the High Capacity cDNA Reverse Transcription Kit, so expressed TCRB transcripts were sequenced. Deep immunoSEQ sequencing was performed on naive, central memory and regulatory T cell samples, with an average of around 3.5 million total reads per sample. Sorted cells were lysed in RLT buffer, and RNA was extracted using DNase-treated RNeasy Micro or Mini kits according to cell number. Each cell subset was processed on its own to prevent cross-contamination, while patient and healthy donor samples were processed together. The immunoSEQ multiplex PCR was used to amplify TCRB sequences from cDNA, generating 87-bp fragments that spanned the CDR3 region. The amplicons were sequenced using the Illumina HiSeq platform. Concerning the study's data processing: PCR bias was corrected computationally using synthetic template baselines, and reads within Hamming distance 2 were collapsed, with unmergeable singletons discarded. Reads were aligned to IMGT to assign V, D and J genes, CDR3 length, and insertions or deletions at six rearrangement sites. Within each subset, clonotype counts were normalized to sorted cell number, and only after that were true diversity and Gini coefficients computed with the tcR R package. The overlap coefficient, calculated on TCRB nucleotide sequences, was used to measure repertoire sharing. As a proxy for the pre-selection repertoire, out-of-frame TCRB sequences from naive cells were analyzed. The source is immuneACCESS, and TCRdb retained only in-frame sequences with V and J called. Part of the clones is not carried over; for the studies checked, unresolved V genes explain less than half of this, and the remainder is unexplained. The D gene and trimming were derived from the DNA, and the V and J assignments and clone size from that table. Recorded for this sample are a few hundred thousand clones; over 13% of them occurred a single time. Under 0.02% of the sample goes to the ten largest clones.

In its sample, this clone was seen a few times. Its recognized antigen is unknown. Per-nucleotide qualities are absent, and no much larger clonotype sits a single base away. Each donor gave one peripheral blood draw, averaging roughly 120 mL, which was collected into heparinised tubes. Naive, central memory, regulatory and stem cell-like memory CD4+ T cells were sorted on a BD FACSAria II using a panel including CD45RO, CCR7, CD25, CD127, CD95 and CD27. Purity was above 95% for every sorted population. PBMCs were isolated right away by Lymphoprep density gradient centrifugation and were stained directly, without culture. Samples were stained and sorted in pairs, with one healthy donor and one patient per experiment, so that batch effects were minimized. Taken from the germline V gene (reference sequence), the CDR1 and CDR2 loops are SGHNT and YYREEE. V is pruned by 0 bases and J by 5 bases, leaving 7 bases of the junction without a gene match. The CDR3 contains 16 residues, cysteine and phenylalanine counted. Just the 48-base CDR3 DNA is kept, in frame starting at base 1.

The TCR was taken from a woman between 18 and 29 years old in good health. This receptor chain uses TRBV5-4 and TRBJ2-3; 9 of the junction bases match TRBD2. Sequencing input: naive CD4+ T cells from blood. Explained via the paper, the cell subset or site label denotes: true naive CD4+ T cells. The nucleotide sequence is TGTGCCAGCAGCTTGGGTGGGACTAGCTCCGGAGATACGCAGTATTTT. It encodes CASSLGGTSSGDTQYF.